This T cell receptor beta chain was documented in a study of cytomegalovirus exposure and HLA in healthy donors. Study outcomes and limitations: In a later analysis, across HLA loci, associated TCR counts were highest for DRB1, lowest for HLA-C. In a later analysis, a missense DCLRE1C variant was linked to TCR beta V- and J-gene trimming.

This clone was detected only once. Its antigen remains unknown. Primers included in the PCR were 60 Vbeta and 13 Jbeta primers. Sequencing was performed with immunoSEQ multiplex PCR; in TCRdb, only in-frame clones are kept and a portion is missing. Of hundreds of thousands of clones listed, approximately 82% are singletons. Germline V gene sequence: CDR1 LNHDA, CDR2 SQIVND (reference sequence). Trimming took 7 bases from V and 2 from J, leaving 16 bases between them. The CDR3 contains 15 residues. Donors were nominally healthy when sampled, though unrecorded immune exposures were likely. Sample: PBMCs. This clonotype originated in a woman aged 40 to 50 in good health and CMV-seronegative. V gene TRBV19 combines with J gene TRBJ2-3; no firm D call. CDR3 bases: TGTGCCAGTACCAGATGGGTCGGAGACACAGATACGCAGTATTTT. Its translation is CASTRWVGDTDTQYF.